This T cell receptor beta chain was identified in a study of control samples from healthy donors and cancer patients. The V gene lost 8 bases and the J gene lost 0 bases, with 13 bases spanning the gap. This CDR3 region has 14 residues. Germline V gives CDR1 MNHEY, CDR2 SVGAGI. Method: immunoSEQ multiplex PCR; TCRdb's copy keeps in-frame clones and lacks some. The sample has some 140,000 clones; approximately 90% are singletons. The rearrangement uses TRBV6-5 and TRBJ1-1; no clear D. This receptor was obtained from a woman aged 25-40 years in good health. Sequencing was carried out using blood. The DNA of the CDR3 is TGTGCCAGCGTGAATAGTCCTCTGAACACTGAAGCTTTCTTT. Amino acid sequence: CASVNSPLNTEAFF.